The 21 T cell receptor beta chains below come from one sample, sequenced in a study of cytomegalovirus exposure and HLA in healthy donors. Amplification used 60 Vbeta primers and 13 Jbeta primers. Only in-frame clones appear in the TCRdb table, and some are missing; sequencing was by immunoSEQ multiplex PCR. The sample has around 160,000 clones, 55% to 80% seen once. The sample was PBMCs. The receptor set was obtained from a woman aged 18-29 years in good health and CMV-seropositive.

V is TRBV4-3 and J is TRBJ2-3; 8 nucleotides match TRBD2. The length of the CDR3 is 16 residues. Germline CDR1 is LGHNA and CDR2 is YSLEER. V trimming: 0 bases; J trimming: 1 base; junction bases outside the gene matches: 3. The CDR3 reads CASSQESGGGTDTQYF. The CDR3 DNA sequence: TGCGCCAGCAGCCAAGAGAGCGGGGGTGGCACAGATACGCAGTATTTT.

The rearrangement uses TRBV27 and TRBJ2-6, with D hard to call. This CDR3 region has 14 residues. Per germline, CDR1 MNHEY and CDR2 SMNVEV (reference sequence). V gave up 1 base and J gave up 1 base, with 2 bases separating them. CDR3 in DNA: TGTGCCAGCAGTTTATTATCTGGGGCCAACGTCCTGACTTTC. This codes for CASSLLSGANVLTF.

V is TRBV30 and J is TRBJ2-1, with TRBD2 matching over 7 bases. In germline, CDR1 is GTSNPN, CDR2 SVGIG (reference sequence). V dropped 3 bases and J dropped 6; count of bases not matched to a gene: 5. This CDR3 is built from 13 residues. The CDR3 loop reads CAWSLGGVNEQFF. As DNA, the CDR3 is TGTGCCTGGAGCCTGGGGGGGGTCAATGAGCAGTTCTTC.

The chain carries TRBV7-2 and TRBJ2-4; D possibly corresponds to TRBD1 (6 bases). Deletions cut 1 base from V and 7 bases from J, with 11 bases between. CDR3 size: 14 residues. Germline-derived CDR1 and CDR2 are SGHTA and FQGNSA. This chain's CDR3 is CASSLVQGPNIQYF. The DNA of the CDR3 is TGTGCCAGCAGCTTAGTACAGGGACCCAACATTCAGTACTTC.

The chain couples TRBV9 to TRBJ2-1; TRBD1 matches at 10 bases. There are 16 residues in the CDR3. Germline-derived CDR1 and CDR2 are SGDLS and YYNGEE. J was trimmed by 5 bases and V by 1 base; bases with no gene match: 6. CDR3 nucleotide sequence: TGTGCCAGCAGCGTATCGGGACAGGGGCCGAACAATGAGCAGTTCTTC. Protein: CASSVSGQGPNNEQFF. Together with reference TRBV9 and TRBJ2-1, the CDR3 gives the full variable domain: DSGVTQTPKHLITATGQRVTLRCSPRSGDLSVYWYQQSLDQGLQFLIQYYNGEERAKGNILERFSAQQFPDLHSELNLSSLELGDSALYFCASSVSGQGPNNEQFFGPGTRLTVL.

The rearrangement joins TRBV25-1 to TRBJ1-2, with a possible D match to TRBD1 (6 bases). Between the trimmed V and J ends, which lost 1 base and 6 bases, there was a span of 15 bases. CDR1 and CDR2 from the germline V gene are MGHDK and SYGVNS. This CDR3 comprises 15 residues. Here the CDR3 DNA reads TGTGCCAGCAGTGAATCAGCAGGGGTTGGAAATGGCTACACCTTC. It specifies CASSESAGVGNGYTF.

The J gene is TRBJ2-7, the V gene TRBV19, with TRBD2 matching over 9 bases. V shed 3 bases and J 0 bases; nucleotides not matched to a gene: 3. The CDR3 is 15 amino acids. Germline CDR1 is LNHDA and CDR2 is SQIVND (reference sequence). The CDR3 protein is CASSMSSGDSYEQYF. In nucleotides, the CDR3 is TGTGCCAGTAGTATGTCTAGCGGGGACTCCTACGAGCAGTACTTC.

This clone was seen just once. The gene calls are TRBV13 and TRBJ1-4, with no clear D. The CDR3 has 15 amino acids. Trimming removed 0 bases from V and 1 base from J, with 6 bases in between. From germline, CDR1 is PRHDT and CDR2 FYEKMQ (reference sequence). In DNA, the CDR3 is TGTGCCAGCAGCTTAGGGCGATTAACTAATGAAAAACTGTTTTTT. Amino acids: CASSLGRLTNEKLFF.

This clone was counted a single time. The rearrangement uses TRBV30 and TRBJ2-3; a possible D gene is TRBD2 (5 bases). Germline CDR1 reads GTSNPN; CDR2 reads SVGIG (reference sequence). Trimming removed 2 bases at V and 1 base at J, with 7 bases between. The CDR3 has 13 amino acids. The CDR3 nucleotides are TGTGCCTGGAGTCGGGATGGCACAGATACGCAGTATTTT. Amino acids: CAWSRDGTDTQYF.

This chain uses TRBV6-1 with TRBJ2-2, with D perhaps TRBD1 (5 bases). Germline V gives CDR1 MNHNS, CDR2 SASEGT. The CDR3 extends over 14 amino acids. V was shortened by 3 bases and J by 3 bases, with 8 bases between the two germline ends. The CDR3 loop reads CASSEQGYTGELFF. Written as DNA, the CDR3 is TGTGCCAGCAGTGAGCAGGGTTACACCGGGGAGCTGTTTTTT.

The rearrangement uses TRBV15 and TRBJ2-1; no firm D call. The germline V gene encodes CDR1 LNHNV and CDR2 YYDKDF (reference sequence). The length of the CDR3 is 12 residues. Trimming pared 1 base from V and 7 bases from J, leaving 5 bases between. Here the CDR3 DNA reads TGTGCCACCAGCAGAGTGGCTAATGAGCAGTTCTTC. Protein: CATSRVANEQFF.

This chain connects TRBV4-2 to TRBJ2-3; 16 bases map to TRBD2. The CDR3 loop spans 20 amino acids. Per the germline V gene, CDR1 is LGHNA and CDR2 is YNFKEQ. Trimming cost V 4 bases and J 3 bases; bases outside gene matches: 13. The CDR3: CASSRKRGTSGGATTDTQYF. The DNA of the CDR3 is TGTGCCAGCAGCCGGAAACGCGGGACTAGCGGGGGGGCCACGACAGATACGCAGTATTTT.

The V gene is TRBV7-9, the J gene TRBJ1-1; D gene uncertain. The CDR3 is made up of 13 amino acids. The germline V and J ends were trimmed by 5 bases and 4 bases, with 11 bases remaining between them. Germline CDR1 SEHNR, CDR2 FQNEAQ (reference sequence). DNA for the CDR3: TGTGCCAGCAGCGCCCGGCGGGGCACTGAAGCTTTCTTT. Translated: CASSARRGTEAFF.

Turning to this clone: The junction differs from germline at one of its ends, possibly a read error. The DNA for the CDR3 is TGTTCCAGCAGCCTCAGGGTCTGGGAGACCCAGTACTTC. Protein sequence: CSSSLRVWETQYF. V is TRBV7-9 and J is TRBJ2-5, with a tentative D call TRBD1 (5 bases). The germline gives CDR1 SEHNR, CDR2 FQNEAQ (reference sequence). This CDR3 comprises 13 residues.

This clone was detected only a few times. The CDR3 nucleotides are TGCGCCAGCAGCCAAGGCGAGTACGAGACCCAGTACTTC. Protein sequence: CASSQGEYETQYF. This chain links TRBV4-3 with TRBJ2-5; unclear D gene. Trimming took 1 base from V and 5 from J, leaving 8 bases between them. Germline CDR1 and CDR2: LGHNA and YSLEER. The CDR3 contains 13 residues.

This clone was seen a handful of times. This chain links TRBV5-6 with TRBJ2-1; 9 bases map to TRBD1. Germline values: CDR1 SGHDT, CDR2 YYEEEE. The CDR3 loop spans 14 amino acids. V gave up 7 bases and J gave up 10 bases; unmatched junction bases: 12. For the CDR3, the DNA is TGTGCCAGCGGCCACAGGGGGCAACGATGGGAGCAGTTCTTC. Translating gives CASGHRGQRWEQFF.

CDR3: CASSYAGGGSYEQYF. The CDR3 region has the DNA TGTGCCAGCAGTTACGCCGGGGGGGGGTCCTACGAGCAGTACTTC. V is TRBV6-5 and J is TRBJ2-7; 8 nucleotides align to TRBD2. Germline V CDR1 and CDR2: MNHEY, SVGAGI. Losses at the gene ends were 2 bases for V and 1 base for J; bases not matched to a gene: 4. This CDR3 has 15 amino acids.

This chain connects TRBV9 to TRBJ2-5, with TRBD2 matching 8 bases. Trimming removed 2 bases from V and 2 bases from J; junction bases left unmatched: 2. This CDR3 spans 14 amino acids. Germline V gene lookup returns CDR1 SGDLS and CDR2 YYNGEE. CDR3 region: CASSVPGGQETQYF. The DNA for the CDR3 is TGTGCCAGCAGCGTTCCGGGAGGGCAAGAGACCCAGTACTTC.

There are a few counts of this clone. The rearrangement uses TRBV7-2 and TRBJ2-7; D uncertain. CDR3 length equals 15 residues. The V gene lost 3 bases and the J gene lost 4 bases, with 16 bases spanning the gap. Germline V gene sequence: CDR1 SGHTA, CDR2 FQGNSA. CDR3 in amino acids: CASSFYDGDSYEQYF. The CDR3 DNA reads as TGTGCCAGCAGCTTTTACGACGGAGACTCATACGAGCAGTACTTC.

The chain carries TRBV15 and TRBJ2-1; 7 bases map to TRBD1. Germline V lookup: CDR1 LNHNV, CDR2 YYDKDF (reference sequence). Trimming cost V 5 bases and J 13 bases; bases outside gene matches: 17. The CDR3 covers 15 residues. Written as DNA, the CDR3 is TGTGCCACCAGCGGAAAGATAACACAGGGGAGAGAACAGTTCTTC. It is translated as CATSGKITQGREQFF.

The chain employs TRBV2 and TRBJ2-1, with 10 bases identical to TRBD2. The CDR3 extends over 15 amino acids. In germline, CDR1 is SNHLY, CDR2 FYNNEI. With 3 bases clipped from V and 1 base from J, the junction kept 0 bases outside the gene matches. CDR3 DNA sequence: TGTGCCAGCAGTGATAGCGGGGGGTCCTACAATGAGCAGTTCTTC. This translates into CASSDSGGSYNEQFF.